This TCR beta chain was observed in a study of control samples from healthy donors and cancer patients. The assay was immunoSEQ multiplex PCR, and TCRdb's table has in-frame clones only and misses some. This sample has 95,000 to 150,000 clones; about 86% occur once, and the top ten carry about 12%. The CDR3 contains 18 residues. V lost 0 bases and J lost 2, with 18 bases in between. From germline, CDR1 is SGHDT and CDR2 YYEEEE. The receptor comes from a man in his thirties or forties in good health. The J gene is TRBJ1-3, the V gene TRBV5-6; perhaps TRBD1 as D (6 bases). The source material was blood. The CDR3: CASSLAPGRQGTGNTIYF. The DNA for the CDR3 is TGTGCCAGCAGCTTGGCCCCCGGCCGGCAGGGGACTGGAAACACCATATATTTT.